A single sample is the source of the 22 T cell receptor beta chains below, sequenced in a study of cytomegalovirus exposure and HLA in healthy donors. Primers included in the PCR were 60 Vbeta and 13 Jbeta primers. The method was immunoSEQ multiplex PCR; TCRdb's version includes in-frame clones alone and lacks a portion of them. The data hold about 140,000 clones, with roughly four fifths observed a single time. Material: PBMCs. The source is a man aged 30 to 39 in good health and CMV-seronegative.

To note about this clone: Its ends do not fully match the called genes, so a read error is possible. This rearrangement joins TRBV5-4 to TRBJ2-1; the D gene is possibly TRBD2 (8 bases). This CDR3 is 11 amino acids long. Germline V gene lookup returns CDR1 SGHNT and CDR2 YYREEE (reference sequence). For the CDR3, the DNA is TGTGCCAGCAGTCGGGGGGGGACAGAGGTCTTC. It translates to CASSRGGTEVF.

V and J are TRBV25-1 and TRBJ2-1; D is uncertain. Germline V gene sequence: CDR1 MGHDK, CDR2 SYGVNS. The CDR3 is 13 residues long. V gave up 5 bases and J gave up 1 base, with 6 bases separating them. CDR3 bases: TGTGCCAGCAGTACACAGTCCTACAATGAGCAGTTCTTC. Translation: CASSTQSYNEQFF.

CDR3 residues: CASSPGMNTEAFF. The DNA of the CDR3 is TGCGCCAGCAGCCCGGGTATGAACACTGAAGCTTTCTTT. V gene TRBV5-1 combines with J gene TRBJ1-1; D remains unclear. The CDR3 sequence is 13 residues long. In germline, CDR1 is SGHRS, CDR2 YFSETQ. The ends were cut back, 4 bases at V and 0 bases at J, with 7 bases in the middle.

This clone occurred a few times. The gene calls are TRBV19 and TRBJ2-7; 9 bases align to TRBD2. Germline assignment: CDR1 LNHDA and CDR2 SQIVND (reference sequence). This CDR3 region has 15 residues. The V and J ends lost 3 bases and 2 bases, in that order; junction bases with no gene match: 5. This CDR3 reads CASSILAGATYEQYF. The DNA of the CDR3 is TGTGCCAGTAGTATCTTAGCGGGAGCCACCTACGAGCAGTACTTC.

The V and J genes are TRBV19 and TRBJ2-6; no clear D. With 4 bases removed from V and 0 bases from J, the gap between germline ends came to 7 bases. Germline values: CDR1 LNHDA, CDR2 SQIVND (reference sequence). The length of the CDR3 is 15 residues. The chain's CDR3 is CASSTVNSGANVLTF. The CDR3 DNA follows: TGTGCCAGTAGTACAGTGAACTCTGGGGCCAACGTCCTGACTTTC.

The chain joins TRBV5-5 to TRBJ1-2; 7 nucleotides line up with TRBD1. Germline V gives CDR1 SGHKS, CDR2 YYEKEE (reference sequence). CDR3 length: 14 amino acids. Losses at the gene ends were 2 bases for V and 3 bases for J; bases not matched to a gene: 4. For the CDR3, the DNA is TGTGCCAGCAGCTTTCAGGGGGTAGACTATGGCTACACCTTC. Translated, it gives CASSFQGVDYGYTF.

This clone has more than one count but fewer than ten. V and J are TRBV5-6 and TRBJ1-1, with TRBD1 matching 10 bases. Germline CDR1 reads SGHDT; CDR2 reads YYEEEE. Unmatched junction bases numbered 6, after V lost 4 bases and J lost 3 bases. The CDR3 is 15 amino acids. The CDR3 is CASSTDRGRDTEAFF. CDR3 nucleotide sequence: TGTGCCAGCAGCACCGACAGGGGGCGGGACACTGAAGCTTTCTTT.

This clone was recorded only once. This chain links TRBV5-1 with TRBJ2-1, with TRBD2 matching 13 bases. V shed 3 bases, J shed 8 bases, and the junction held 11 bases outside the gene matches. CDR1 and CDR2 (germline): SGHRS, YFSETQ. CDR3 length: 17 residues. The CDR3 bases are TGCGCCAGCAGCTCGGTATCGTGGACTAGCGGGAGTGATGAGCAGTTCTTC. Its translation: CASSSVSWTSGSDEQFF.

V gene TRBV11-2 combines with J gene TRBJ2-5, with 9 bases matching TRBD2. The germline V gene encodes CDR1 SGHAT and CDR2 FQNNGV. The CDR3 runs 16 residues. The junction had 4 bases not matched to a gene; V was cut back by 1 base and J by 1 base. The CDR3: CASSLASGATQETQYF. The CDR3 coding sequence is TGTGCCAGCAGCTTAGCTAGCGGGGCAACCCAAGAGACCCAGTACTTC.

This chain uses TRBV5-1 with TRBJ2-5; weak D call: TRBD1 (6 bases). Trimming removed 1 base from V and 3 bases from J, with 13 bases in between. CDR3 length equals 15 residues. Germline V gives CDR1 SGHRS, CDR2 YFSETQ. CDR3 sequence: CASSLRQGSEETQYF. The CDR3 DNA follows: TGCGCCAGCAGCTTGCGGCAGGGGAGTGAAGAGACCCAGTACTTC.

The genes are TRBV6-4 and TRBJ2-1; 8 bases map to TRBD1. Germline V CDR1 and CDR2: MRHNA, SNTAGT. Unmatched junction bases numbered 5, after V lost 4 bases and J lost 0 bases. The CDR3 sequence is 16 residues long. DNA of the CDR3: TGTGCCAGCAGTGCCCGCACAGGGGGCTCCTACAATGAGCAGTTCTTC. The encoded protein is CASSARTGGSYNEQFF.

V is TRBV25-1 and J is TRBJ2-2, with D unclear. Trimming left V 0 bases short and J 0 bases short, with 14 bases between. The germline V gene encodes CDR1 MGHDK and CDR2 SYGVNS. This CDR3 spans 18 amino acids. The chain's CDR3 is CASSEYLTGPPNTGELFF. The CDR3 DNA sequence: TGTGCCAGCAGTGAATATTTGACTGGCCCTCCGAACACCGGGGAGCTGTTTTTT.

This clone was picked up one time. Other DNA sequences in the sample encode the same CDR3. This sequence joins TRBV13 and TRBJ1-2; 8 bases match TRBD1. Germline CDR1 reads PRHDT; CDR2 reads FYEKMQ (reference sequence). With 0 bases clipped from V and 1 base from J, the junction kept 1 base outside the gene matches. The CDR3 spans 15 residues. The CDR3 region is CASSLGGQGNYGYTF. CDR3 nucleotides: TGTGCCAGCAGCTTAGGCGGACAGGGTAACTATGGCTACACCTTC.

The V call is TRBV18, the J call TRBJ2-3, with 8 nucleotides matching TRBD2. The CDR3 has 15 amino acids. With V trimmed by 0 bases and J by 3 bases, 2 bases remained unmatched. Germline CDR1 reads KGHSH; CDR2 reads LQKENI. The DNA of the CDR3 is TGTGCCAGCTCACCACCGGCTAGCGGGACAGATACGCAGTATTTT. This sequence encodes CASSPPASGTDTQYF.

The genes are TRBV4-1 and TRBJ1-4, with D unresolved. Germline CDR1 reads MGHRA; CDR2 reads YSYEKL. The CDR3 is 18 residues long. Trimming stripped 1 base from V and 5 bases from J, with 20 bases between. The CDR3 coding sequence is TGCGCCAGCAGCCAAGCTCGTAGCCGGGGAACAGTGAATGAAAAACTGTTTTTT. Residues: CASSQARSRGTVNEKLFF.

The chain recombines TRBV4-1 with TRBJ2-7; D gene unclear. V shed 3 bases and J shed 2 bases, with 14 bases lying between them. CDR1 MGHRA and CDR2 YSYEKL come from the germline V gene. CDR3 length equals 15 residues. CDR3 DNA sequence: TGCGCCAGCAGCCACGACACGACCGGAACCTACGAGCAGTACTTC. Amino acid sequence: CASSHDTTGTYEQYF.

This chain links TRBV9 with TRBJ1-2; TRBD1 is a possible D gene (6 bases). Trimming took 6 bases from V and 2 from J, leaving 17 bases between them. This CDR3 has 15 amino acids. Germline CDR1 reads SGDLS; CDR2 reads YYNGEE. CDR3 region: CASNPRGGGNYGYTF. CDR3 nucleotide sequence: TGTGCCAGCAACCCAAGGGGGGGTGGCAACTATGGCTACACCTTC. Full variable domain (remainder filled in from reference TRBV9 and TRBJ1-2): DSGVTQTPKHLITATGQRVTLRCSPRSGDLSVYWYQQSLDQGLQFLIQYYNGEERAKGNILERFSAQQFPDLHSELNLSSLELGDSALYFCASNPRGGGNYGYTFGSGTRLTVV.

In this sample, this clone turned up a few times. V gene TRBV9 combines with J gene TRBJ2-7; possibly TRBD2 for D (6 bases). Trimming removed 2 bases at V and 6 bases at J, with 15 bases between. In germline, CDR1 is SGDLS, CDR2 YYNGEE. This CDR3 has 14 residues. The CDR3 region is CASSVAGTSGEQYF. The CDR3 coding sequence is TGTGCCAGCAGCGTGGCCGGGACTTCCGGCGAGCAGTACTTC.

The chain links TRBV15 to TRBJ2-5, with a possible D match to TRBD1 (5 bases). Per germline, CDR1 LNHNV and CDR2 YYDKDF (reference sequence). Trimming took 0 bases from V and 1 from J, leaving 6 bases between them. This CDR3 has 14 residues. The CDR3 DNA is TGTGCCACCAGCAGAGACAGGGCCCAAGAGACCCAGTACTTC. It yields the protein CATSRDRAQETQYF.

The chain combines TRBV7-2 with TRBJ2-7; 10 nucleotides line up with TRBD2. The V gene end was trimmed by 0 bases and the J gene end by 9 bases; junction bases not matched to a gene: 8. CDR3 length equals 15 residues. Looked up from germline, CDR1 is SGHTA and CDR2 is FQGNSA. The chain's CDR3 is CASSLARLAGAPQYF. CDR3 in DNA: TGTGCCAGCAGCTTAGCGCGGCTAGCGGGAGCACCGCAGTACTTC. The full variable domain, its missing parts supplied by reference TRBV7-2 and TRBJ2-7, is GAGVSQSPSNKVTEKGKDVELRCDPISGHTALYWYRQSLGQGLEFLIYFQGNSAPDKSGLPSDRFSAERTGGSVSTLTIQRTQQEDSAVYLCASSLARLAGAPQYFGPGTRLTVT.

This chain links TRBV7-9 with TRBJ2-7; 10 nucleotides line up with TRBD2. CDR3 length: 17 residues. Trimming at V came to 3 bases and at J to 5 bases, leaving 13 bases not matched to a gene. CDR1 is SEHNR, CDR2 FQNEAQ, per germline (reference sequence). The CDR3 here is CASSFAKPGTSDHEQYF. DNA of the CDR3: TGTGCCAGCAGCTTCGCGAAGCCCGGGACTAGCGACCACGAGCAGTACTTC.

The chain links TRBV10-3 to TRBJ2-7; 10 bases line up with TRBD2. This CDR3 spans 15 amino acids. From germline, CDR1 is ENHRY and CDR2 SYGVKD. V shed 10 bases, J shed 5 bases, and the junction held 14 bases outside the gene matches. The CDR3 DNA reads TGTGCCACGTTTGCCCTACTAGCGGGAACCCACGAGCAGTACTTC. Translated, it gives CATFALLAGTHEQYF.